Listed here is a single T cell receptor beta chain. The antigen is unknown. Relative to the germline gene, one junction end is altered; a read error may explain this. The second PCR ran about 6 to 12 cycles with a sample-barcoded 5' primer and J-beta primers. Tags on each cDNA molecule came from a template-switch adaptor with 12 random nucleotides. TCRdb reanalysed the 5' RACE reads using MiXCR and keeps one entry per CDR3 protein. The sample contains around 970,000 distinct CDR3 sequences, roughly 51% of which appear only once. Isolation per sample recovered at least 6 million PBMCs. The data originate from a study of blood T cells in healthy people across ages. CDR3 length: 16 residues. CDR1 and CDR2 (germline): SQVTM, ANQGSEA. General study points: Unsorted PBMCs prevented conclusive naive versus antigen-experienced comparison.

The sequence was obtained from a woman aged 55-75 years in good health. The chain joins TRBV29-1 to TRBJ1-1; maybe TRBD1 (6 bases). The source material was blood. This chain's CDR3 is CGVDLGGGAMNTEAFF. The CDR3 nucleotides read TGCGGCGTTGATTTAGGGGGGGGAGCCATGAACACTGAAGCTTTCTTT.